The 27 T cell receptor beta chains presented below share a single source sample, sequenced in a study of blood T cell repertoires in COVID-19. TCRdb's copy holds only in-frame clones and misses some; the assay was immunoSEQ multiplex PCR. The sample consists of about 300,000 clones, 89% of them appearing once. The source material was PBMCs or T cells enriched from blood (not recorded which). The receptors originated from a man between 60 and 75 years old who had recovered from COVID-19.

The chain employs TRBV28 and TRBJ1-4; 9 positions match TRBD1. The CDR3 sequence is 16 residues long. J gave up 8 bases and V 5 bases, and 12 bases lay outside the gene matches. Germline V CDR1 and CDR2: MDHEN, SYDVKM. CDR3 in amino acids: CASSTARDRVREKLFF. The CDR3 bases are TGTGCCAGCAGTACCGCCAGGGACAGGGTGCGAGAAAAACTGTTTTTT. The variable domain in full, with the rest retrieved from reference TRBV28 and TRBJ1-4, is DVKVTQSSRYLVKRTGEKVFLECVQDMDHENMFWYRQDPGLGLRLIYFSYDVKMKEKGDIPEGYSVSREKKERFSLILESASTNQTSMYLCASSTARDRVREKLFFGSGTQLSVL.

The genes are TRBV25-1 and TRBJ2-3; D may be TRBD2 (6 bases). Germline V gene data show CDR1 as MGHDK and CDR2 as SYGVNS. V was pared by 7 bases and J by 2 bases, with 10 bases between. CDR3 length: 13 residues. Written as DNA, the CDR3 is TGTGCCAGCACCGGGAGCAACACAGATACGCAGTATTTT. Translation gives CASTGSNTDTQYF.

This sequence joins TRBV18 and TRBJ1-4, with 7 bases identical to TRBD1. Germline V gives CDR1 KGHSH, CDR2 LQKENI. J lost 4 bases, V lost 6 bases, and 5 bases had no gene match. There are 14 residues in the CDR3. The CDR3: CASSMTGSNEKLFF. CDR3 coding DNA: TGTGCCAGCTCGATGACAGGGAGTAATGAAAAACTGTTTTTT.

This clone was seen only once. The genes are TRBV2 and TRBJ2-3; 13 positions agree with TRBD2. The V gene end was trimmed by 5 bases and the J gene end by 5 bases; junction bases not matched to a gene: 10. Per the germline V gene, CDR1 is SNHLY and CDR2 is FYNNEI. The CDR3 covers 17 residues. CDR3 coding DNA: TGTGCCAGCAGTTCCCAAACTAGCGGGAGGGTCGGAGATACGCAGTATTTT. It encodes CASSSQTSGRVGDTQYF.

This rearrangement joins TRBV7-2 to TRBJ2-7; 10 bases map to TRBD2. The CDR3 contains 18 residues. Per germline, CDR1 SGHTA and CDR2 FQGNSA. Unmatched junction bases numbered 12, after V lost 0 bases and J lost 4 bases. The CDR3 spells CASSLATVAGGGWYEQYF. In nucleotides, the CDR3 is TGTGCCAGCAGCTTAGCTACGGTAGCGGGAGGTGGCTGGTACGAGCAGTACTTC. The full variable domain, its missing parts supplied by reference TRBV7-2 and TRBJ2-7, is GAGVSQSPSNKVTEKGKDVELRCDPISGHTALYWYRQSLGQGLEFLIYFQGNSAPDKSGLPSDRFSAERTGGSVSTLTIQRTQQEDSAVYLCASSLATVAGGGWYEQYFGPGTRLTVT.

The CDR3 coding sequence is TGCGCCAGCAGCCAAGAGACAGGGGCTACCTACGAGCAGTACTTC. It yields the protein CASSQETGATYEQYF. The J gene is TRBJ2-7, the V gene TRBV4-1, with 8 bases that match TRBD1. V was clipped by 0 bases and J by 2 bases; unmatched bases: 3. This CDR3 contains 15 residues. The germline V gene encodes CDR1 MGHRA and CDR2 YSYEKL.

This chain links TRBV19 with TRBJ2-4, with a possible D match to TRBD1 (6 bases). CDR1 is LNHDA and CDR2 is SQIVND in the germline V gene (reference sequence). V was cut by 7 bases and J by 4 bases, with 14 bases left in between. The CDR3 sequence is 14 residues long. Here the CDR3 reads CASTPTGQKNIQYF. CDR3 sequence (DNA): TGTGCCAGTACCCCAACCGGACAGAAAAACATTCAGTACTTC. The variable domain in full, completed from reference TRBV19 and TRBJ2-4, reads DGGITQSPKYLFRKEGQNVTLSCEQNLNHDAMYWYRQDPGQGLRLIYYSQIVNDFQKGDIAEGYSVSREKKESFPLTVTSAQKNPTAFYLCASTPTGQKNIQYFGAGTRLSVL.

The V gene is TRBV7-9, the J gene TRBJ2-3; 9 positions match TRBD2. CDR3 length equals 14 residues. The germline V gene has CDR1 SEHNR and CDR2 FQNEAQ (reference sequence). CDR3 bases: TGTGCGCACGGGCCTAGCGGGACGGTAGATACGCAGTATTTT. Translating it yields CAHGPSGTVDTQYF.

The chain employs TRBV4-1 and TRBJ2-7, with D maybe TRBD1 (5 bases). CDR1 and CDR2 (germline): MGHRA, YSYEKL. This CDR3 contains 15 residues. V gave up 2 bases and J gave up 1 base, with 12 bases separating them. This chain's CDR3 is CASSQTRSGSYEQYF. The CDR3 DNA is TGCGCCAGCAGCCAAACCAGATCAGGGTCCTACGAGCAGTACTTC.

J is TRBJ2-3 and V is TRBV9; D may be TRBD2 (6 bases). Trimming took 4 bases from V and 6 from J, leaving 18 bases between them. Germline lookup yields CDR1 SGDLS and CDR2 YYNGEE. The CDR3 covers 15 residues. The CDR3 sequence is CASSPCGNASDTQYF. For the CDR3, the DNA is TGTGCCAGCAGCCCTTGCGGGAACGCAAGCGATACGCAGTATTTT.

The table lists this clone with a count of one. The gene calls are TRBV7-8 and TRBJ1-2, with 7 nucleotides matching TRBD1. The CDR3 loop spans 14 amino acids. The germline V gene encodes CDR1 SGHVS and CDR2 FQNEAQ. Trimming cost V 1 base and J 4 bases; bases outside gene matches: 3. As DNA, the CDR3 is TGTGCCAGCAGCTTAGGCGACAGGGCCTATGGCTACACCTTC. It translates to CASSLGDRAYGYTF.

The chain is built from TRBV19 and TRBJ1-5; no reliable D call. The CDR3 covers 15 residues. The germline V gene has CDR1 LNHDA and CDR2 SQIVND (reference sequence). The V gene lost 3 bases and the J gene lost 8 bases, with 17 bases spanning the gap. Here the CDR3 reads CASSIFRGGVEPQHF. CDR3 nucleotides: TGTGCCAGTAGTATTTTTCGCGGAGGAGTAGAGCCCCAGCATTTT.

V and J are TRBV28 and TRBJ1-6, with 7 bases identical to TRBD1. CDR3 length: 16 residues. V shed 1 base and J 6 bases; nucleotides not matched to a gene: 6. Germline V gene sequence: CDR1 MDHEN, CDR2 SYDVKM. CDR3 nucleotide sequence: TGTGCCAGCAGTTTATCGGGACAGACGATTAATTCACCCCTCCACTTT. Its translation: CASSLSGQTINSPLHF.

The chain carries TRBV7-9 and TRBJ1-2; 7 bases align to TRBD1. V trimming: 2 bases; J trimming: 4 bases; junction bases outside the gene matches: 4. The CDR3 runs 14 residues. Germline V CDR1 and CDR2: SEHNR, FQNEAQ (reference sequence). The CDR3 here is CASSLYRGSYGYTF. The CDR3 nucleotides read TGTGCCAGCAGCTTATACAGGGGTTCCTATGGCTACACCTTC.

CDR3 protein: CASRSGQGDTDTQYF. The DNA of the CDR3 is TGTGCCAGCAGATCCGGACAGGGGGACACAGATACGCAGTATTTT. The chain has TRBV5-4 and TRBJ2-3, with 10 bases fitting TRBD1. This CDR3 spans 15 amino acids. With V trimmed by 5 bases and J by 2 bases, 5 bases remained unmatched. Germline CDR1 reads SGHNT; CDR2 reads YYREEE (reference sequence).

The chain joins TRBV2 to TRBJ1-5, with D possibly being TRBD1 (6 bases). The CDR3 extends over 15 amino acids. Between the trimmed V and J ends, which lost 4 bases and 0 bases, there was a span of 10 bases. Germline V gives CDR1 SNHLY, CDR2 FYNNEI. The CDR3 reads CASSADRYSNQPQHF. The CDR3 region has the DNA TGTGCCAGCAGTGCGGACAGATATAGCAATCAGCCCCAGCATTTT.

A single count supports this clone. This sequence joins TRBV19 and TRBJ2-7; TRBD2 aligns across 7 bases. The CDR3 has 16 residues. Germline lookup yields CDR1 LNHDA and CDR2 SQIVND (reference sequence). V lost 6 bases to trimming and J lost 5 bases; unmatched junction nucleotides: 16. CDR3 in amino acids: CASSRNWAGAGNEQYF. CDR3 sequence (DNA): TGTGCCAGTAGCCGGAACTGGGCGGGAGCTGGGAACGAGCAGTACTTC. The variable domain in full, completed from reference TRBV19 and TRBJ2-7, reads DGGITQSPKYLFRKEGQNVTLSCEQNLNHDAMYWYRQDPGQGLRLIYYSQIVNDFQKGDIAEGYSVSREKKESFPLTVTSAQKNPTAFYLCASSRNWAGAGNEQYFGPGTRLTVT.

The gene calls are TRBV3-1 (or the pseudogene TRBV3-2) and TRBJ2-7; maybe TRBD1 (6 bases). Germline V gene lookup returns CDR1 LGHDT and CDR2 YNNKEL (reference sequence). This CDR3 has 17 amino acids. The ends were cut back, 0 bases at V and 2 bases at J, with 17 bases in the middle. CDR3 residues: CASSQDLSRTVPYEQYF. CDR3 DNA sequence: TGTGCCAGCAGCCAAGATCTGAGTAGGACAGTACCCTACGAGCAGTACTTC.

The chain is built from TRBV4-3 and TRBJ1-4; no firm D call. This CDR3 has 17 residues. Trimming stripped 0 bases from V and 2 bases from J, with 13 bases between. Germline lookup yields CDR1 LGHNA and CDR2 YSLEER. CDR3 in amino acids: CASSQDCPEGTNEKLFF. In nucleotides, the CDR3 is TGCGCCAGCAGCCAAGATTGTCCAGAGGGTACTAATGAAAAACTGTTTTTT.

The V gene is TRBV28, the J gene TRBJ1-2, with 7 bases fitting TRBD1. Germline-derived CDR1 and CDR2 are MDHEN and SYDVKM. CDR3 size: 14 residues. Trimming took 5 bases from V and 4 from J; bases not matched to a gene: 7. The CDR3 DNA follows: TGTGCCAGCAGTAATAGACAGGGCCCCTATGGCTACACCTTC. Its translation is CASSNRQGPYGYTF.

V usage is TRBV19 and J usage is TRBJ2-1, with D uncertain. Trimming pared 3 bases from V and 7 bases from J, leaving 13 bases between. The CDR3 totals 14 residues. CDR1 is LNHDA and CDR2 is SQIVND in the germline V gene (reference sequence). The CDR3 loop is CASSMIPIRNEQFF. CDR3 nucleotides: TGTGCCAGTAGTATGATTCCCATCAGGAATGAGCAGTTCTTC.

J is TRBJ2-7 and V is TRBV28; D is unresolved. This CDR3 has 15 amino acids. Trimming shortened V by 1 base and J by 4 bases, and 14 bases separated the two germline ends. Germline V gene lookup returns CDR1 MDHEN and CDR2 SYDVKM. The CDR3 DNA is TGTGCCAGCAGTTTATTTTCCCGGGTGATTTACGAGCAGTACTTC. Amino acid sequence: CASSLFSRVIYEQYF.

The rearrangement uses TRBV6-5 and TRBJ1-1, with 8 bases that match TRBD1. Unmatched junction bases numbered 0, after V lost 0 bases and J lost 3 bases. Germline V gives CDR1 MNHEY, CDR2 SVGAGI. The CDR3 sequence is 14 residues long. The CDR3 region is CASSYSQGDTEAFF. The CDR3 DNA sequence: TGTGCCAGCAGTTACTCACAGGGGGACACTGAAGCTTTCTTT.

This chain links TRBV28 with TRBJ1-3; no definite D call. The CDR3 has 15 residues. The germline V gene encodes CDR1 MDHEN and CDR2 SYDVKM. Trimming removed 7 bases from V and 0 bases from J, with 13 bases in between. The CDR3 bases are TGTGCCAGCACCTATGCGGGTGTCTCTGGAAACACCATATATTTT. This codes for CASTYAGVSGNTIYF.

The V and J genes are TRBV7-3 and TRBJ2-7; D not resolved. V lost 2 bases, J lost 0 bases, and 8 bases lay in between. CDR1 and CDR2 from the germline V gene are SGHTA and FQGTGA. The CDR3 has 14 amino acids. In DNA form, the CDR3 reads TGTGCCAGCAGCTTAGGCCCGTACTCCTACGAGCAGTACTTC. It translates to CASSLGPYSYEQYF.

The rearrangement uses TRBV11-2 and TRBJ2-1; D may be TRBD2 (5 bases). Trimming cost V 5 bases and J 0 bases, with 17 bases left between them. The V gene's germline CDR1 is SGHAT and CDR2 FQNNGV. The CDR3 has 17 amino acids. For the CDR3, the DNA is TGTGCCAGCAGCCGCCTCGTGGCTAGCCACTCCTACAATGAGCAGTTCTTC. It yields the protein CASSRLVASHSYNEQFF.

The V call is TRBV19, the J call TRBJ2-2; TRBD1 is a possible D gene (7 bases). CDR3 length: 16 amino acids. Per the germline V gene, CDR1 is LNHDA and CDR2 is SQIVND (reference sequence). V was clipped by 5 bases and J by 2 bases, with 15 bases between them. The CDR3 DNA reads TGTGCCAGTAGTGCCCAGGGGGGAGTAAACACCGGGGAGCTGTTTTTT. Protein: CASSAQGGVNTGELFF.